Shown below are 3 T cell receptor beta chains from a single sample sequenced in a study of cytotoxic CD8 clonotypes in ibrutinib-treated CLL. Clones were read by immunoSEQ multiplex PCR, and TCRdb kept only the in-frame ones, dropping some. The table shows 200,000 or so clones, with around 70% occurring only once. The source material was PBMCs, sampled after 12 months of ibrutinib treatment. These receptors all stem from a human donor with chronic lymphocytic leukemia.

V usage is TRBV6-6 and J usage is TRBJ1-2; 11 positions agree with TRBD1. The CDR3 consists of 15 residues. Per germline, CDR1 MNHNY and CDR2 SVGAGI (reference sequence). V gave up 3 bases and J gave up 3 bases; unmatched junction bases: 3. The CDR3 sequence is CASSYKGQGDYGYTF. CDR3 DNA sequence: TGTGCCAGCAGTTATAAGGGACAGGGGGACTATGGCTACACCTTC.

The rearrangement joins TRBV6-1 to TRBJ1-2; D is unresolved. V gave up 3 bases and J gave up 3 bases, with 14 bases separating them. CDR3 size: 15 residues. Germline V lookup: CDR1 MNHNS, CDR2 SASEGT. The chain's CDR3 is CASSDAGRRHYGYTF. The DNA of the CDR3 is TGTGCCAGCAGTGACGCCGGACGGCGGCACTATGGCTACACCTTC.

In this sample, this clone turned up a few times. CDR3: CASSFLLAGRYEQYF. Written as DNA, the CDR3 is TGTGCCAGCAGTTTCCTACTAGCGGGAAGATACGAGCAGTACTTC. The rearrangement joins TRBV6-5 to TRBJ2-7, with 10 nucleotides matching TRBD2. The CDR3 spans 15 residues. Germline CDR1 MNHEY, CDR2 SVGAGI. V lost 4 bases and J lost 4; bases outside the gene matches: 7.